This T cell receptor (beta chain) derives from a study of OX40 agonist ivuxolimab in advanced cancers. Notes on this clone: The antigen is undetermined.

The protocol was immunoSEQ multiplex PCR, while the TCRdb copy is restricted to in-frame clones and leaves out a portion. Among around 95,000 clones listed, about 90% were seen once. General observations from the study: There was clonal expansion of CD4+ and CD8+ blood T cells by week 6 at 0.1 to 3.0 mg/kg.

The specimen was CD4+ or CD8+ T cells sorted from blood, collected in a trial of the OX40 agonist ivuxolimab. This TCR was recovered from an adult with an advanced solid tumor such as melanoma, head and neck, liver or kidney cancer.

CDR3 nucleotides: TGCGCCAGCAGCTGGGGGACTAGTGCCGGCAATGAGCAGTTCTTC. Its protein is CASSWGTSAGNEQFF. The chain recombines TRBV5-1 with TRBJ2-1; 8 nucleotides line up with TRBD2. Trimming took 3 bases from V and 6 from J; bases not matched to a gene: 8. The CDR3 has 15 amino acids. Germline lookup yields CDR1 SGHRS and CDR2 YFSETQ.